This paragraph covers one TCR beta chain sequence. This sample stems from a study of control samples from healthy donors and cancer patients. The germline CDR1 and CDR2 sequences are MNHEY and SVGEGT. The CDR3 is 13 amino acids. The V end lost 5 bases, the J end lost 8 bases, and 15 bases lay between the germline ends. Produced via immunoSEQ multiplex PCR; TCRdb's table is partial and in-frame only. The data contain approximately 150,000 clones, 93% of them singletons. The gene calls are TRBV6-2 or TRBV6-3 and TRBJ1-2; a weak D match, TRBD1 (5 bases). This receptor was taken from a man between 18 and 35 years old in good health. The sequenced sample consisted of blood. The DNA for the CDR3 is TGTGCCAGCAGTCCGACCGGGACGGTCGGCTACACCTTC. Translation: CASSPTGTVGYTF.